The 24 T cell receptor beta chains below all came from one sample that was sequenced in a study of blood T cell repertoires in COVID-19. Data came from immunoSEQ multiplex PCR; TCRdb stores just in-frame clones and leaves some out. Here the sample spans fewer than 200,000 clones, 86% being singletons. Sequencing input: PBMCs or T cells enriched from blood (not recorded which). These receptors all stem from a middle-aged woman in a cohort exposed to, infected with or recovered from COVID-19 (not recorded which).

The V and J genes are TRBV4-1 and TRBJ2-7, with D unclear. The CDR3 extends over 13 amino acids. Germline CDR1 is MGHRA and CDR2 is YSYEKL. V dropped 1 base and J dropped 4 bases, with 8 bases sitting between them. The CDR3 here is CASSQGLGYEQYF. The CDR3 DNA follows: TGCGCCAGCAGCCAAGGTCTAGGTTACGAGCAGTACTTC.

The chain employs TRBV13 and TRBJ1-5; tentative D call: TRBD1 (5 bases). The CDR3 totals 15 residues. Trimming removed 0 bases from V and 3 bases from J, with 9 bases in between. Germline CDR1 is PRHDT and CDR2 is FYEKMQ (reference sequence). The CDR3 nucleotides are TGTGCCAGCAGCTTAGGAGGCAGGGCCAATCAGCCCCAGCATTTT. This encodes CASSLGGRANQPQHF.

Only one count was recorded for this clone. The rearrangement joins TRBV4-3 to TRBJ2-7; the match to TRBD2 covers 10 bases. The germline CDR1 and CDR2 sequences are LGHNA and YSLEER. Trimming at V came to 1 base and at J to 4 bases, leaving 7 bases not matched to a gene. The CDR3 is made up of 16 amino acids. CDR3 nucleotides: TGCGCCAGCAGCCAAGCAGGGGCTAGCGGGAGATACGAGCAGTACTTC. This gives the protein CASSQAGASGRYEQYF.

V usage is TRBV9 and J usage is TRBJ2-7, with D possibly being TRBD1 (6 bases). Trimming took off 0 bases at V and 1 base at J, with 8 bases between the two ends. There are 14 residues in the CDR3. The V gene's germline CDR1 is SGDLS and CDR2 YYNGEE. The CDR3 region is CASSVATGSYEQYF. For the CDR3, the DNA is TGTGCCAGCAGCGTAGCAACAGGGTCCTACGAGCAGTACTTC.

J is TRBJ1-1 and V is TRBV6-2 or TRBV6-3; 11 bases map to TRBD1. Germline loops: CDR1 MNHEY, CDR2 SVGEGT. The CDR3 runs 18 residues. The V and J ends lost 0 bases and 1 base, in that order; junction bases with no gene match: 7. The CDR3 nucleotides read TGTGCCAGCAGTTACTCCCCCGGGACAGGGGGTTGGAACACTGAAGCTTTCTTT. Translating gives CASSYSPGTGGWNTEAFF.

The chain is built from TRBV12-5 and TRBJ2-4, with TRBD2 identical over 14 bases. Trimming took 3 bases from V and 6 from J; bases not matched to a gene: 13. The germline V gene has CDR1 LGHNT and CDR2 FRNRAP. This CDR3 is built from 19 residues. The DNA of the CDR3 is TGTGCTAGTGGTTTTCGGACTAGCGGGGGGTATTCGATGATAAACATTCAGTACTTC. Amino acids: CASGFRTSGGYSMINIQYF. Full variable domain (missing parts from reference TRBV12-5 and TRBJ2-4): DARVTQTPRHKVTEMGQEVTMRCQPILGHNTVFWYRQTMMQGLELLAYFRNRAPLDDSGMPKDRFSAEMPDATLATLKIQPSEPRDSAVYFCASGFRTSGGYSMINIQYFGAGTRLSVL.

The chain uses TRBV29-1 and TRBJ1-2; TRBD1 matches 7 bases. The V and J ends lost 6 bases and 0 bases, in that order; junction bases with no gene match: 4. Germline CDR1 is SQVTM and CDR2 is ANQGSEA. The CDR3 runs to 13 residues. The CDR3 loop is CSVRTGSNYGYTF. Written as DNA, the CDR3 is TGCAGCGTCCGGACAGGTTCTAACTATGGCTACACCTTC.

V is TRBV4-3 and J is TRBJ1-5, with D perhaps matching TRBD1 (6 bases). V lost 2 bases and J 5 bases, leaving 10 bases between the germline ends. CDR1 and CDR2 from the germline V gene are LGHNA and YSLEER. This CDR3 has 14 residues. CDR3 DNA sequence: TGCGCCAGCAGCCAACGACAGGTCCATCAGCCCCAGCATTTT. Protein product: CASSQRQVHQPQHF.

The genes are TRBV10-3 and TRBJ1-5; a weak D match, TRBD1 (5 bases). This CDR3 contains 14 residues. Trimming removed 6 bases at V and 5 bases at J, with 14 bases between. CDR1 and CDR2 from the germline V gene are ENHRY and SYGVKD. The CDR3 sequence is CAIRAFRDDQPQHF. The CDR3 coding sequence is TGTGCCATCAGGGCCTTCAGGGATGATCAGCCCCAGCATTTT.

This sequence joins TRBV24-1 and TRBJ2-7, with D hard to call. Germline values: CDR1 KGHDR, CDR2 SFDVKD. This CDR3 has 12 residues. V was pared by 3 bases and J by 6 bases, with 8 bases between. CDR3 DNA: TGTGCCACCAGTGATCGGAGTTCCGAGCAGTACTTC. Its protein product is CATSDRSSEQYF.

The table lists this clone with a few counts. V is TRBV7-8 and J is TRBJ1-5, with 10 bases that match TRBD1. Germline CDR1 is SGHVS and CDR2 is FQNEAQ. This CDR3 is 15 amino acids long. Unmatched junction bases numbered 6, after V lost 5 bases and J lost 5 bases. CDR3 coding DNA: TGTGCCAGCAGCCCCCAGGGGACAGGGGATCAGCCCCAGCATTTT. Its protein product is CASSPQGTGDQPQHF.

The chain is built from TRBV30 and TRBJ1-3; weak D call: TRBD1 (5 bases). Germline CDR1 is GTSNPN and CDR2 is SVGIG (reference sequence). This CDR3 region has 14 residues. Trimming shortened V by 0 bases and J by 0 bases, and 6 bases separated the two germline ends. For the CDR3, the DNA is TGTGCCTGGAGTGTACAGGACTCTGGAAACACCATATATTTT. Amino acids: CAWSVQDSGNTIYF.

The chain joins TRBV10-2 to TRBJ1-2; D call uncertain. Germline V gene data show CDR1 as WSHSY and CDR2 as SAAADI. There are 14 residues in the CDR3. V lost 5 bases to trimming and J lost 1 base, with 11 bases between them. CDR3 residues: CASSPSGNNYGYTF. The CDR3 DNA follows: TGCGCCAGCAGTCCGTCGGGGAATAACTATGGCTACACCTTC.

The chain links TRBV19 to TRBJ1-1; D perhaps matches TRBD1 (6 bases). In germline, CDR1 is LNHDA, CDR2 SQIVND (reference sequence). This CDR3 is built from 15 residues. Trimming removed 4 bases at V and 0 bases at J, with 12 bases between. Written as DNA, the CDR3 is TGTGCCAGTAGTAGGGGCAGGGGACTGAACACTGAAGCTTTCTTT. Protein: CASSRGRGLNTEAFF.

The chain employs TRBV6-1 and TRBJ2-3, with TRBD1 matching 9 bases. Germline lookup yields CDR1 MNHNS and CDR2 SASEGT. The CDR3 sequence is 16 residues long. The V gene end was trimmed by 4 bases and the J gene end by 2 bases; junction bases not matched to a gene: 7. DNA for the CDR3: TGTGCCAGCAGTGGAACGACAGGGGGATTCACAGATACGCAGTATTTT. Encoded protein: CASSGTTGGFTDTQYF.

This chain joins TRBV5-6 and TRBJ1-5; D not certain. This CDR3 contains 13 residues. Germline V gene sequence: CDR1 SGHDT, CDR2 YYEEEE. The ends were cut back, 4 bases at V and 5 bases at J, with 10 bases in the middle. The CDR3 sequence: CASSLTGHQPQHF. CDR3 nucleotide sequence: TGTGCCAGCAGCCTGACGGGTCATCAGCCCCAGCATTTT.

The genes are TRBV11-2 and TRBJ2-1; D might be TRBD2 (6 bases). This CDR3 comprises 13 residues. Trimming cost V 11 bases and J 2 bases, with 13 bases left between them. Germline CDR1 is SGHAT and CDR2 is FQNNGV. The CDR3, as DNA: TGTGCCGACGGGAGCGCACCCTACAATGAGCAGTTCTTC. Protein sequence: CADGSAPYNEQFF. The complete variable domain, with remaining parts taken from reference TRBV11-2 and TRBJ2-1, reads EAGVAQSPRYKIIEKRQSVAFWCNPISGHATLYWYQQILGQGPKLLIQFQNNGVVDDSQLPKDRFSAERLKGVDSTLKIQPAKLEDSAVYLCADGSAPYNEQFFGPGTRLTVL.

The chain carries TRBV5-1 and TRBJ2-6; D perhaps matches TRBD2 (5 bases). Trimming took 2 bases from V and 5 from J, leaving 14 bases between them. The germline gives CDR1 SGHRS, CDR2 YFSETQ. This CDR3 is 16 amino acids long. The CDR3 DNA sequence: TGCGCCAGCAGCTTTGGAGATGACTATTGGGCCAACGTCCTGACTTTC. It yields the protein CASSFGDDYWANVLTF. Together with reference TRBV5-1 and TRBJ2-6, the CDR3 gives the full variable domain: KAGVTQTPRYLIKTRGQQVTLSCSPISGHRSVSWYQQTPGQGLQFLFEYFSETQRNKGNFPGRFSGRQFSNSRSEMNVSTLELGDSALYLCASSFGDDYWANVLTFGAGSRLTVL.

The V gene is TRBV2, the J gene TRBJ2-7, with D perhaps matching TRBD1 (6 bases). Germline lookup yields CDR1 SNHLY and CDR2 FYNNEI. Trimming took 9 bases from V and 5 from J, leaving 20 bases between them. CDR3 length equals 14 residues. Written as DNA, the CDR3 is TGTGCCAGTCGACCTTCTCCGGGACACCACGAGCAGTACTTC. This encodes CASRPSPGHHEQYF.

The rearrangement joins TRBV10-3 to TRBJ2-7, with D perhaps matching TRBD1 (5 bases). Looked up from germline, CDR1 is ENHRY and CDR2 is SYGVKD. The CDR3 extends over 12 amino acids. The ends were cut back, 3 bases at V and 5 bases at J, with 8 bases in the middle. The CDR3 nucleotides read TGTGCCATCAGTGACCAGGGCCACGAGCAGTACTTC. It codes for CAISDQGHEQYF.

This chain joins TRBV4-1 and TRBJ2-3, with D tentatively TRBD1 (6 bases). V gave up 4 bases and J gave up 5 bases, with 16 bases separating them. From germline, CDR1 is MGHRA and CDR2 YSYEKL. CDR3 size: 15 residues. For the CDR3, the DNA is TGCGCCAGCAGCCCAACAGGGACGACCAGAGATACGCAGTATTTT. Protein sequence: CASSPTGTTRDTQYF.

This clone occurred a few times. The chain has TRBV30 and TRBJ2-7, with 9 bases fitting TRBD2. The V gene's germline CDR1 is GTSNPN and CDR2 SVGIG (reference sequence). CDR3 length: 14 residues. J was trimmed by 3 bases and V by 2 bases; bases with no gene match: 5. For the CDR3, the DNA is TGTGCCTGGAGTTCCCGCGGGAGGGGCTACGAGCAGTACTTC. Translation: CAWSSRGRGYEQYF.

The chain combines TRBV19 with TRBJ2-3; 7 bases line up with TRBD2. Germline values: CDR1 LNHDA, CDR2 SQIVND (reference sequence). This CDR3 has 16 amino acids. V was pared by 7 bases and J by 0 bases, with 10 bases of the junction left unmatched. DNA for the CDR3: TGTGCCAGTACCGGCAGGTGGGGGGGGAGCACAGATACGCAGTATTTT. It codes for CASTGRWGGSTDTQYF.

V usage is TRBV28 and J usage is TRBJ1-6, with D uncertain. Germline CDR1 and CDR2: MDHEN and SYDVKM. The germline V and J ends were trimmed by 6 bases and 14 bases, with 32 bases remaining between them. The CDR3 contains 18 residues. CDR3 bases: TGTGCCAGCAGCCCAAAGCCTCAGAGGGCATGGGTGGTTCGGTCCCTCCACTTT. Translated: CASSPKPQRAWVVRSLHF.